The clone carrying this TCR beta chain was picked up a small number of times. The antigen is not known. The data are from a study of post-analysis software for immune sequencing data. Whole-study context: Clinical courses comprised relapsing-remitting, secondary progressive and progressive-relapsing multiple sclerosis.

The CDR3 sequence is 13 residues long. Germline loops: CDR1 MGHRA, CDR2 YSYEKL. V lost 1 base and J 1 base, leaving 4 bases between the germline ends. General study findings and limits: Analysis by F measure revealed that same-batch samples clustered strongly together. Multiple sclerosis patients had significantly lower normalized Chao1 diversity than controls. When patients were compared with controls, about five TRBV segments were more frequent, TRBV5-6, TRBV5-1 and TRBV20-1 among them.

TCR beta cDNA libraries had unique molecular identifiers. With roughly 0.9 to 10 million T cells as the source, about half a million cDNA molecules resulted. One entry per CDR3 protein, called by TCRdb with MiXCR from the PCR reads. The profile shows 450,000 or so distinct CDR3 sequences, roughly 46% of them singletons. The gene calls are TRBV4-1 and TRBJ2-5; D remains ambiguous. Source material: blood. This TCR came from a girl aged 10 to 17 with multiple sclerosis. The CDR3 here is CASSQGTQETQYF. Written as DNA, the CDR3 is TGCGCCAGCAGCCAAGGGACCCAAGAGACCCAGTACTTC.